Below, 23 T cell receptor beta chains from the same sample are listed, as sequenced in a study of human versus mouse CDR3 diversity and MHC coevolution. Sequencing was performed with immunoSEQ multiplex PCR; in TCRdb, only in-frame clones are kept and a portion is missing. This sample yields tens of thousands of clones, of which just under 95% are seen a single time; under 20% belongs to the top ten. The sequenced material came from naive CD4+ T cells from blood. Subset in this sample: CD45RO-negative CD62L-positive naive CD4 T cells. These receptors originate from a person in their sixties or seventies in good health.

In regard to this clone: The same CDR3 is also encoded by other DNA sequences in this sample. The chain couples TRBV7-9 to TRBJ1-3, with 8 bases identical to TRBD1. Trimming took 9 bases from V and 4 from J; bases not matched to a gene: 11. The CDR3 runs 15 residues. Germline V gene sequence: CDR1 SEHNR, CDR2 FQNEAQ (reference sequence). DNA of the CDR3: TGTGCCAGTCTAATGCCGGGACAGGAGGGAAACACCATATATTTT. Protein: CASLMPGQEGNTIYF.

V is TRBV9 and J is TRBJ2-1, with D perhaps TRBD2 (5 bases). CDR1 is SGDLS and CDR2 is YYNGEE in the germline V gene. The CDR3 is 18 residues long. Trimming stripped 1 base from V and 8 bases from J, with 25 bases between. The DNA of the CDR3 is TGTGCCAGCAGCGTAAGTGTCGGCGGGTCTAACCTGGGCCATGAGCAGTTCTTC. Translation: CASSVSVGGSNLGHEQFF.

The chain carries TRBV30 and TRBJ1-4, with unresolved D. V was shortened by 2 bases and J by 5 bases, with 15 bases between the two germline ends. CDR3 length: 15 residues. Germline V gene data show CDR1 as GTSNPN and CDR2 as SVGIG (reference sequence). The CDR3 bases are TGTGCCTGGAGTCGCGAGGGAAAGGGCAATGAAAAACTGTTTTTT. It specifies CAWSREGKGNEKLFF.

The genes are TRBV10-3 and TRBJ2-1, with 9 bases identical to TRBD2. Trimming cost V 4 bases and J 0 bases; bases outside gene matches: 4. Germline V gene sequence: CDR1 ENHRY, CDR2 SYGVKD. CDR3 length equals 16 residues. The CDR3 bases are TGTGCCATCAGTGGAGGTAGCGGGAGCTCCTACAATGAGCAGTTCTTC. This sequence encodes CAISGGSGSSYNEQFF.

This clone is a singleton in its sample. This chain connects TRBV5-1 to TRBJ2-1, with D possibly TRBD2 on 6 matching bases. V shed 5 bases and J shed 6 bases, with 18 bases lying between them. Germline CDR1 reads SGHRS; CDR2 reads YFSETQ. The CDR3 covers 15 residues. CDR3 nucleotides: TGCGCCAGCAGATCCCTGGGAGGCAGCCGCAATGAGCAGTTCTTC. Amino acid sequence: CASRSLGGSRNEQFF. Complete variable domain (other parts from reference TRBV5-1 and TRBJ2-1): KAGVTQTPRYLIKTRGQQVTLSCSPISGHRSVSWYQQTPGQGLQFLFEYFSETQRNKGNFPGRFSGRQFSNSRSEMNVSTLELGDSALYLCASRSLGGSRNEQFFGPGTRLTVL.

This clone was detected only once. The chain employs TRBV5-5 and TRBJ1-1; D may be TRBD1 (6 bases). Trimming took off 3 bases at V and 5 bases at J, with 14 bases between the two ends. Germline V gene sequence: CDR1 SGHKS, CDR2 YYEKEE (reference sequence). The CDR3 is 14 residues long. This CDR3 is CASSSITGLTEAFF. The CDR3 bases are TGTGCCAGCAGCTCGATTACAGGGTTGACTGAAGCTTTCTTT.

CDR3 residues: CSVVAGVDEQYF. DNA for the CDR3: TGCAGCGTTGTAGCGGGAGTCGACGAGCAGTACTTC. This chain joins TRBV29-1 and TRBJ2-7; 9 positions match TRBD2. The CDR3 consists of 12 residues. Germline lookup yields CDR1 SQVTM and CDR2 ANQGSEA. V was pared by 4 bases and J by 5 bases, with 3 bases of the junction left unmatched.

V gene TRBV6-1 combines with J gene TRBJ2-2; D is uncertain. The CDR3 is made up of 14 amino acids. Germline CDR1 reads MNHNS; CDR2 reads SASEGT. V was shortened by 4 bases and J by 0 bases, with 6 bases between the two germline ends. CDR3 bases: TGTGCCAGCAGTGTACTTACGAACACCGGGGAGCTGTTTTTT. It is translated as CASSVLTNTGELFF.

A word on this clone: Other DNA variants within this sample encode the same CDR3. CDR3 amino acids: CASSPTGGENYGYTF. The CDR3 region has the DNA TGTGCCAGCTCACCGACAGGGGGCGAGAACTATGGCTACACCTTC. The rearrangement links TRBV18 to TRBJ1-2; 10 bases agree with TRBD1. The CDR3 has 15 residues. The germline CDR1 and CDR2 sequences are KGHSH and LQKENI. V lost 3 bases and J lost 2; bases outside the gene matches: 3. The full variable domain, rest sourced from reference TRBV18 and TRBJ1-2, is NAGVMQNPRHLVRRRGQEARLRCSPMKGHSHVYWYRQLPEEGLKFMVYLQKENIIDESGMPKERFSAEFPKEGPSILRIQQVVRGDSAAYFCASSPTGGENYGYTFGSGTRLTVV.

This clone was observed a handful of times. This chain joins TRBV5-8 and TRBJ2-5; a possible D gene is TRBD1 (6 bases). The J call may be wrong; the DNA end is better matched by TRBJ2-7. This CDR3 comprises 12 residues. The germline CDR1 and CDR2 sequences are SGHTS and YDEGEE. The CDR3 bases are TGTGCCAGCAGCTTACAGGGAAGCGAGCAGTACTTC. This translates into CASSLQGSEQYF.

V is TRBV4-1 and J is TRBJ2-7; 11 nucleotides align to TRBD2. V lost 3 bases and J lost 3; bases outside the gene matches: 7. From germline, CDR1 is MGHRA and CDR2 YSYEKL. This CDR3 region has 16 residues. DNA for the CDR3: TGCGCCAGCAGCCAGGTTCAACTAGCGGGAGACTACGAGCAGTACTTC. Translating gives CASSQVQLAGDYEQYF.

This clone came up once. V usage is TRBV7-9 and J usage is TRBJ2-1, with 7 bases lining up with TRBD2. V was clipped by 5 bases and J by 6 bases; unmatched bases: 7. Looked up from germline, CDR1 is SEHNR and CDR2 is FQNEAQ (reference sequence). The CDR3 has 14 amino acids. The CDR3 DNA reads as TGTGCCAGCAGCGCCCCGACTAGCTCCAATGAGCAGTTCTTC. This encodes CASSAPTSSNEQFF.

The genes are TRBV5-4 and TRBJ2-6; D gene uncertain. Germline V gene sequence: CDR1 SGHNT, CDR2 YYREEE (reference sequence). Trimming took 6 bases from V and 4 from J, leaving 14 bases between them. The CDR3 consists of 15 residues. The CDR3 loop is CASTPSLRGANVLTF. CDR3 bases: TGTGCCAGCACCCCAAGCCTGAGGGGGGCCAACGTCCTGACTTTC.

V and J are TRBV4-2 and TRBJ2-1; 7 positions agree with TRBD2. V lost 1 base to trimming and J lost 7 bases; unmatched junction nucleotides: 16. The CDR3 runs to 18 residues. Germline values: CDR1 LGHNA, CDR2 YNFKEQ. CDR3 DNA: TGTGCCAGCAGCCAAGGGGAAACTGGCGGGAGTACGGGAAATGAGCAGTTCTTC. Protein: CASSQGETGGSTGNEQFF.

This clone was found once. The rearrangement links TRBV27 to TRBJ1-1; no clear D. This CDR3 spans 14 amino acids. Trimming pared 6 bases from V and 1 base from J, leaving 12 bases between. Germline-derived CDR1 and CDR2 are MNHEY and SMNVEV (reference sequence). This CDR3 reads CASSIRGGNTEAFF. Here the CDR3 DNA reads TGTGCCAGCAGCATACGTGGAGGGAACACTGAAGCTTTCTTT.

V is TRBV10-3 and J is TRBJ1-2; D remains ambiguous. The CDR3 is made up of 15 amino acids. V dropped 2 bases and J dropped 1 base, with 11 bases sitting between them. From germline, CDR1 is ENHRY and CDR2 SYGVKD. CDR3 in DNA: TGTGCCATCAGTGAGGGTCCTCCCGGTAACTATGGCTACACCTTC. It yields the protein CAISEGPPGNYGYTF.

The chain carries TRBV18 and TRBJ2-7; tentatively, D is TRBD1 (6 bases). V lost 3 bases and J lost 7, with 16 bases in between. This CDR3 has 14 amino acids. The germline gives CDR1 KGHSH, CDR2 LQKENI. CDR3 sequence (DNA): TGTGCCAGCTCACCTTACAGGGATTCGAGGGAGCAGTACTTC. The encoded protein is CASSPYRDSREQYF.

V is TRBV6-6 and J is TRBJ1-6; D might be TRBD1 (5 bases). Trimming took off 8 bases at V and 7 bases at J, with 12 bases between the two ends. Germline V CDR1 and CDR2: MNHNY, SVGAGI (reference sequence). The CDR3 spans 13 residues. As DNA, the CDR3 is TGTGCCAGCGGGGCCGCGGCGAATTCACCCCTCCACTTT. Protein: CASGAAANSPLHF.

The chain couples TRBV7-2 to TRBJ2-5; a weak D match, TRBD2 (5 bases). With the DNA end fitting TRBJ2-7 better, the J assignment may be wrong. The CDR3 is 14 residues long. Germline-derived CDR1 and CDR2 are SGHTA and FQGNSA. Here the CDR3 DNA reads TGTGCCAGCAGCTTAGGGGCCCGGGGTCCCGAGCAGTACTTC. Protein sequence: CASSLGARGPEQYF.

V gene TRBV5-1 combines with J gene TRBJ2-1, with 9 nucleotides matching TRBD2. The trim removed 0 bases at V and 8 bases at J, leaving 9 bases unmatched. Germline V lookup: CDR1 SGHRS, CDR2 YFSETQ. This CDR3 has 16 amino acids. The CDR3 sequence is CASSLGTLAGRDEQFF. CDR3 coding DNA: TGCGCCAGCAGCTTGGGGACCCTAGCGGGAAGGGATGAGCAGTTCTTC.

This chain connects TRBV10-1 to TRBJ1-1; 8 positions agree with TRBD1. Unmatched junction bases numbered 7, after V lost 6 bases and J lost 4 bases. The germline V gene encodes CDR1 WNHNN and CDR2 SYGVQD (reference sequence). The length of the CDR3 is 14 residues. Here the CDR3 reads CASSLDRGGTEAFF. Here the CDR3 DNA reads TGCGCCAGCAGCCTAGACAGGGGAGGCACTGAAGCTTTCTTT.

This sequence joins TRBV11-3 and TRBJ2-2; 7 bases align to TRBD2. The V and J ends lost 2 bases and 7 bases, in that order; junction bases with no gene match: 10. The CDR3 is 16 amino acids. CDR1 SGHNT and CDR2 YENEEA come from the germline V gene. CDR3 sequence: CASSLYGREISGELFF. The CDR3 DNA follows: TGTGCCAGCAGCTTATATGGGCGGGAGATAAGCGGGGAGCTGTTTTTT.

The chain uses TRBV15 and TRBJ2-1; weak D call: TRBD2 (5 bases). The V gene lost 2 bases and the J gene lost 3 bases, with 11 bases spanning the gap. CDR1 LNHNV and CDR2 YYDKDF come from the germline V gene (reference sequence). The CDR3 covers 15 residues. CDR3 DNA sequence: TGTGCCACCAGCAGACTTTTAGCGAACTACAATGAGCAGTTCTTC. Residues: CATSRLLANYNEQFF.